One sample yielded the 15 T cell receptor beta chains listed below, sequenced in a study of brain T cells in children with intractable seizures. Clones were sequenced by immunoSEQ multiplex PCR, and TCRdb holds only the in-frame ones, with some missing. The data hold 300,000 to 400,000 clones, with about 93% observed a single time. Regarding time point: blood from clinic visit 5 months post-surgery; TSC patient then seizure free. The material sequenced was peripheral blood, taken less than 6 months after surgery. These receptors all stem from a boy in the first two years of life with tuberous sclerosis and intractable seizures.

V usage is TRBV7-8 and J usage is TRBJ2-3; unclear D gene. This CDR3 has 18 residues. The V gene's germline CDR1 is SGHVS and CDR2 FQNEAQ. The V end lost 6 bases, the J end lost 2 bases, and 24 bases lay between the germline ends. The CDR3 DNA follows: TGTGCCAGCAGGAATATGGCGGACCTTCACCCCATCACAGATACGCAGTATTTT. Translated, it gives CASRNMADLHPITDTQYF.

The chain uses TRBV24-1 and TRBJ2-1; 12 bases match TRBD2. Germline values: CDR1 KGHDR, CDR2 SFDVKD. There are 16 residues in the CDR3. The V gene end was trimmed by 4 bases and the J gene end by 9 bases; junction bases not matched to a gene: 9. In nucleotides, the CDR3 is TGTGCCACCAGTGACCATGGACTAGCGGGAATGGGTGAGCAGTTCTTC. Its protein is CATSDHGLAGMGEQFF.

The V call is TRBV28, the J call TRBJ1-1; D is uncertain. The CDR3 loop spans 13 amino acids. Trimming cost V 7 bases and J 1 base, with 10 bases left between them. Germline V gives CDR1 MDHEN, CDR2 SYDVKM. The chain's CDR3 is CASKYDENTEAFF. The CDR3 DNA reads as TGTGCCAGCAAATACGACGAGAACACTGAAGCTTTCTTT.

CDR3 coding DNA: TGTGCCAGCAGTTACTCGCCAGTCTATGGCTACACCTTC. Translation gives CASSYSPVYGYTF. The chain recombines TRBV6-5 with TRBJ1-2; D is unresolved. Germline V gene lookup returns CDR1 MNHEY and CDR2 SVGAGI. The CDR3 contains 13 residues. Trimming cost V 0 bases and J 4 bases, with 6 bases left between them.

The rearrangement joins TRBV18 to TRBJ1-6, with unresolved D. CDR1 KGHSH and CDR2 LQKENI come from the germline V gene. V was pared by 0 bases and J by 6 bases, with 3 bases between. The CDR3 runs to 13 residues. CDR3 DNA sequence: TGTGCCAGCTCACCACCGGCTAATTCACCCCTCCACTTT. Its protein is CASSPPANSPLHF.

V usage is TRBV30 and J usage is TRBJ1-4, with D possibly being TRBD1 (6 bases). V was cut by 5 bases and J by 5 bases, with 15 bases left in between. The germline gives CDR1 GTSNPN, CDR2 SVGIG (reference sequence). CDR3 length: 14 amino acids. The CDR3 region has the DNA TGTGCCTGGGCATCGACAGGTTCAAATGAAAAACTGTTTTTT. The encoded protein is CAWASTGSNEKLFF.

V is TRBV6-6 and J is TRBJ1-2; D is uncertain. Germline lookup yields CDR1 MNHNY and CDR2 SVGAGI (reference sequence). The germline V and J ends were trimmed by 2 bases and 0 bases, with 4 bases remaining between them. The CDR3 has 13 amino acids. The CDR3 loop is CASSYSPNYGYTF. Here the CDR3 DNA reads TGTGCCAGCAGTTACAGCCCTAACTATGGCTACACCTTC.

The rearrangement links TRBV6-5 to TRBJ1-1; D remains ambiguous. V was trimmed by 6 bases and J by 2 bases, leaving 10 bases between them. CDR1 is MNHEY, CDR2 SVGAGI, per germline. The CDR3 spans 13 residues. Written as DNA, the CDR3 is TGTGCCAGCAGGAGGGTAGGCAACACTGAAGCTTTCTTT. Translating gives CASRRVGNTEAFF.

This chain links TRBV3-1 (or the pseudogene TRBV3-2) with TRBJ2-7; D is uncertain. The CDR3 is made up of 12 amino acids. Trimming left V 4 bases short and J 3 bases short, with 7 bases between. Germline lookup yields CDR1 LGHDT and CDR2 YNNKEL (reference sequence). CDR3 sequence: CASSPDHYEQYF. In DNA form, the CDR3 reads TGTGCCAGCAGCCCGGACCACTACGAGCAGTACTTC.

The CDR3 is CASSEDWTGGNTEAFF. The DNA of the CDR3 is TGTGCCAGCAGTGAGGATTGGACAGGGGGGAACACTGAAGCTTTCTTT. This chain links TRBV2 with TRBJ1-1; 10 bases match TRBD1. Germline loops: CDR1 SNHLY, CDR2 FYNNEI. This CDR3 contains 16 residues. The V segment lost 3 bases and the J segment 1 base; nucleotides outside the gene matches: 5.

The DNA of the CDR3 is TGTGCCAGCAGACCTGACAGTTTTGAAAAACTGTTTTTT. It yields the protein CASRPDSFEKLFF. The rearrangement links TRBV12-3 or TRBV12-4 to TRBJ1-4, with D maybe TRBD1 (5 bases). The CDR3 has 13 residues. Trimming removed 6 bases from V and 7 bases from J, with 12 bases in between.

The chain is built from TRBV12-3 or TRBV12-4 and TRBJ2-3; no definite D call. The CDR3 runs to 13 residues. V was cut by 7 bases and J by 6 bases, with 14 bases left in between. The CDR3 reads CASTSGTRDTQYF. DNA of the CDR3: TGTGCCAGCACCTCAGGAACTCGCGATACGCAGTATTTT.

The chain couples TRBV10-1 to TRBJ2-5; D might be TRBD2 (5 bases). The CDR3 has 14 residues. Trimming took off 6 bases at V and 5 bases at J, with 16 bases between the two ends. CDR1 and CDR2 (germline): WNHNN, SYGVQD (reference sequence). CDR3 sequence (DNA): TGCGCCAGCAGACCGCGGACTCCTATGGAGACCCAGTACTTC. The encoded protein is CASRPRTPMETQYF.

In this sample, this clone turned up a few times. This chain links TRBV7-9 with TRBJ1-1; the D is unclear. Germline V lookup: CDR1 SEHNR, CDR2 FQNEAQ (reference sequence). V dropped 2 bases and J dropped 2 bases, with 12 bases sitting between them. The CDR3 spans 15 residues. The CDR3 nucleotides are TGTGCCAGCAGCTTATTAGAAGGAGGTAACACTGAAGCTTTCTTT. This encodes CASSLLEGGNTEAFF.

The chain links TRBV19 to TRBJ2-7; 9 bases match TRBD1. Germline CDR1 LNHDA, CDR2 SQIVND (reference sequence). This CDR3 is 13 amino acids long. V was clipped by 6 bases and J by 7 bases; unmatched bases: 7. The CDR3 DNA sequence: TGTGCCAGTAGAAGGACAGGGGTCGAAGAGCAGTACTTC. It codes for CASRRTGVEEQYF.